These 4 T cell receptor beta chains originate from one sample sequenced in a study of T cells after yellow fever vaccination. TCRdb reanalysed the 5' RACE reads using MiXCR and keeps one entry per CDR3 protein. The table lists fewer than 500,000 distinct CDR3 sequences, roughly 20% of them singletons. The starting material was PBMCs, obtained before the yellow fever booster vaccination. Every receptor here comes from a man between 18 and 29 years old who received the YFV17D yellow fever vaccine.

The chain recombines TRBV5-6 with TRBJ2-1; D is undetermined. The CDR3 covers 15 residues. The V end lost 2 bases, the J end lost 2 bases, and 11 bases lay between the germline ends. Germline loops: CDR1 SGHDT, CDR2 YYEEEE. The DNA for the CDR3 is TGTGCCAGCAGCTTTCTATACCGTCCCTACAATGAGCAGTTCTTC. It codes for CASSFLYRPYNEQFF.

This clonotype was observed a handful of times. This chain connects TRBV12-5 to TRBJ2-1, with D perhaps being TRBD1 or TRBD2 (5 bases each). CDR1 LGHNT and CDR2 FRNRAP come from the germline V gene. CDR3 length: 18 amino acids. The V gene lost 6 bases and the J gene lost 5 bases, with 26 bases spanning the gap. The CDR3 region is CASGQGTWGATDNNEQFF. CDR3 DNA sequence: TGTGCTAGTGGCCAGGGAACATGGGGAGCGACCGATAACAATGAGCAGTTCTTC.

DNA for the CDR3: TGTGCCAGCAGGGAGAGGGGCACCGGGGAGCTGTTTTTT. Translated, it gives CASRERGTGELFF. The chain joins TRBV7-2 to TRBJ2-2; D tentatively reads TRBD1 or TRBD2 (5 bases each). CDR3 length: 13 amino acids. In germline, CDR1 is SGHTA, CDR2 FQGNSA. The V gene lost 6 bases and the J gene lost 4 bases, with 9 bases spanning the gap.

This clonotype was observed a few times. The chain joins TRBV20-1 to TRBJ1-1; D remains unclear. This CDR3 has 11 amino acids. Germline CDR1 and CDR2: DFQATT and SNEGSKA (reference sequence). Trimming cost V 1 base and J 5 bases, with 5 bases left between them. CDR3 sequence: CSARAITEAFF. The CDR3 coding sequence is TGCAGTGCTAGAGCCATAACTGAAGCTTTCTTT.